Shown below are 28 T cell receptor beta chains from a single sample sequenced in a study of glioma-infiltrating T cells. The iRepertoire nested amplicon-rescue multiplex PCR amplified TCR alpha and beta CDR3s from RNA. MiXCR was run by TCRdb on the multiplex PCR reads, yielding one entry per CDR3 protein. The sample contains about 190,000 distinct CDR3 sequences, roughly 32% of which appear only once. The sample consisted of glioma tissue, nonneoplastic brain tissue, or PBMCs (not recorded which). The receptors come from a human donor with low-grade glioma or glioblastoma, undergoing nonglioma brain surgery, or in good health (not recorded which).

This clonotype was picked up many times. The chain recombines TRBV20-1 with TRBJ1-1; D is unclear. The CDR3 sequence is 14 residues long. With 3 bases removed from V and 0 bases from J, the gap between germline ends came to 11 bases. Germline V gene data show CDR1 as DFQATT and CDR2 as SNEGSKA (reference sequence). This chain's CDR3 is CSAREMGMNTEAFF. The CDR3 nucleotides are TGCAGTGCTAGGGAGATGGGAATGAACACTGAAGCTTTCTTT.

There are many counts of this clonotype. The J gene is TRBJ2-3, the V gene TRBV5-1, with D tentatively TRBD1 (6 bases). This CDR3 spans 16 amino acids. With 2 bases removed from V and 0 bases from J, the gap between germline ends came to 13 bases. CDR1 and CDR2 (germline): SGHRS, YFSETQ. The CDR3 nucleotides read TGCGCCAGCAGCTTCGGACAGTCCACTAGCACAGATACGCAGTATTTT. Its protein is CASSFGQSTSTDTQYF.

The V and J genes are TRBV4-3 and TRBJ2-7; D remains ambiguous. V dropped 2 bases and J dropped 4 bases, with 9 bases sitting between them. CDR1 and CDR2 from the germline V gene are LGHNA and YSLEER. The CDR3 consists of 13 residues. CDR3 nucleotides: TGCGCCAGCAGCCAACGTTTTGGATACGAGCAGTACTTC. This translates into CASSQRFGYEQYF.

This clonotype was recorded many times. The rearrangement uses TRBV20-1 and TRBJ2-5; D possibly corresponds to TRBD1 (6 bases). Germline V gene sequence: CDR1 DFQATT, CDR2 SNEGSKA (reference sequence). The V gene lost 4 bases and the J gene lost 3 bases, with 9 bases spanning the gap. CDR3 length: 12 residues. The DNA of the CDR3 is TGCAGTGCTAACAACAGGGAAGAGACCCAGTACTTC. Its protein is CSANNREETQYF.

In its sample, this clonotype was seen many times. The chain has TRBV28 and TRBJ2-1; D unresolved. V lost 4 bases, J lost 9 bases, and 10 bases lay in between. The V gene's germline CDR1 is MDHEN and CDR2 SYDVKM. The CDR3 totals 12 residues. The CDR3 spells CASSSAWIEQFF. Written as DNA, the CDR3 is TGTGCCAGCAGTTCGGCCTGGATTGAGCAGTTCTTC.

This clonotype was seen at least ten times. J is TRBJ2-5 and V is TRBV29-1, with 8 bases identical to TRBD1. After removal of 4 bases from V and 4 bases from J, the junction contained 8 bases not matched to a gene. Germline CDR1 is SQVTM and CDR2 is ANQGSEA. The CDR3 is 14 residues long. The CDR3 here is CSVVRGTGGETQYF. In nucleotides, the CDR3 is TGCAGCGTTGTACGGGGGACAGGAGGAGAGACCCAGTACTTC.

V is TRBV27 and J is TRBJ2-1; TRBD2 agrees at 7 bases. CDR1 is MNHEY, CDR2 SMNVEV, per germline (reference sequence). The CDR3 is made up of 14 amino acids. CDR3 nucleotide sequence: TGTGGCAGGGTAAGCGGGGTACCCAACAATGAGCAGTTCTTC. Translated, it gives CGRVSGVPNNEQFF.

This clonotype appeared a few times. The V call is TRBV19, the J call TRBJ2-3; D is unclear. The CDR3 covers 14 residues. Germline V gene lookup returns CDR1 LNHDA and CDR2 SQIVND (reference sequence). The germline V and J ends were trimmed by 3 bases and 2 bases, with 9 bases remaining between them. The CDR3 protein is CASSIRATTDTQYF. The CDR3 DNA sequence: TGTGCCAGTAGTATTCGGGCGACCACAGATACGCAGTATTTT. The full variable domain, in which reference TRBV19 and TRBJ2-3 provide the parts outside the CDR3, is DGGITQSPKYLFRKEGQNVTLSCEQNLNHDAMYWYRQDPGQGLRLIYYSQIVNDFQKGDIAEGYSVSREKKESFPLTVTSAQKNPTAFYLCASSIRATTDTQYFGPGTRLTVL.

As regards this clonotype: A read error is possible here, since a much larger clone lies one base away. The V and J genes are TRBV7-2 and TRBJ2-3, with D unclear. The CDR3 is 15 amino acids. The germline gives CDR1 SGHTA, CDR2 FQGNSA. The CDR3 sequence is CASGLGFATADTQYF. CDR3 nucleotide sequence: TGTGCCAGCGGCTTAGGATTCGCCACGGCAGATACGCAGTATTTT. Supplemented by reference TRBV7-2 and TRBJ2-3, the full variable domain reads GAGVSQSPSNKVTEKGKDVELRCDPISGHTALYWYRQSLGQGLEFLIYFQGNSAPDKSGLPSDRFSAERTGGSVSTLTIQRTQQEDSAVYLCASGLGFATADTQYFGPGTRLTVL.

The CDR3 here is CASSSKGSGRASDEQFF. In nucleotides, the CDR3 is TGCGCCAGCAGCTCGAAGGGTAGCGGGAGGGCCTCGGATGAGCAGTTCTTC. The gene calls are TRBV4-3 and TRBJ2-1; 11 nucleotides agree with TRBD2. With 5 bases clipped from V and 8 bases from J, the junction kept 14 bases outside the gene matches. The CDR3 contains 17 residues. Per germline, CDR1 LGHNA and CDR2 YSLEER.

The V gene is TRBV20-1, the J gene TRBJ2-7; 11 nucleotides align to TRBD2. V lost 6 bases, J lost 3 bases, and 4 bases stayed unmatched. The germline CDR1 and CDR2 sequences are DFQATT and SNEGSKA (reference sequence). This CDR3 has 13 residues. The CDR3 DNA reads TGCAGTGCCGTAGCGGGAGGGCACTACGAGCAGTACTTC. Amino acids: CSAVAGGHYEQYF.

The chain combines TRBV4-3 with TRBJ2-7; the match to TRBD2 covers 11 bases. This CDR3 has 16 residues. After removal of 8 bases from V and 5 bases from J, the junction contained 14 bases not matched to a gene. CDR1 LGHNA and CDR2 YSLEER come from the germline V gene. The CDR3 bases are TGCGCCAGCGGCCCAAGTTTAGCGGGAGGGCAAAACGAGCAGTACTTC. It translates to CASGPSLAGGQNEQYF.

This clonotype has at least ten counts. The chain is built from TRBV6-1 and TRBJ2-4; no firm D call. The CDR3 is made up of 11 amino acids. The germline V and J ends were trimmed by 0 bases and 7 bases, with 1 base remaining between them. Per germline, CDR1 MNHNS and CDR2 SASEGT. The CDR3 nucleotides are TGTGCCAGCAGTGAAGCTAACATTCAGTACTTC. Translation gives CASSEANIQYF.

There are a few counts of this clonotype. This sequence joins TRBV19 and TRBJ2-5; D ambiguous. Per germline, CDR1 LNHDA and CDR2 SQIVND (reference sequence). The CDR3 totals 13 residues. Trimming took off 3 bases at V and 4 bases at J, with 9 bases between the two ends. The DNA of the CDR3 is TGTGCCAGTAGTATCTTGTGGGGAGAGACCCAGTACTTC. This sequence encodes CASSILWGETQYF.

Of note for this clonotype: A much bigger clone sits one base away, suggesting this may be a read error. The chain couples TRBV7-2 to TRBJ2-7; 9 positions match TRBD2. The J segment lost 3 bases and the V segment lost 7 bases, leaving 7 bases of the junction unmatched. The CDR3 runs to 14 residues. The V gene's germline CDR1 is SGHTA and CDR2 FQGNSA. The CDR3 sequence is CASIFASGNYEQYF. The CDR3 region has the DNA TGTGCCAGCATCTTCGCTAGCGGGAACTACGAGCAGTACTTC.

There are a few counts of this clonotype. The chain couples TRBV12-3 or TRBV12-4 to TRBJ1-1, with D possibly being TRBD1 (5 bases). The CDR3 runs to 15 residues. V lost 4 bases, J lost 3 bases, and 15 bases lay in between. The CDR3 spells CASSSSDTGYTEAFF. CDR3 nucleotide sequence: TGTGCCAGCAGTTCTTCAGACACAGGATACACTGAAGCTTTCTTT.

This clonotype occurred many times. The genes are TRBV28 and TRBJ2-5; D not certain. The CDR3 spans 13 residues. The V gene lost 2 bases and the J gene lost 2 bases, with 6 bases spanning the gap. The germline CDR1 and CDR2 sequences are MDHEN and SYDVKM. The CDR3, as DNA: TGTGCCAGCAGTTTAGAGGCTCAAGAGACCCAGTACTTC. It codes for CASSLEAQETQYF.

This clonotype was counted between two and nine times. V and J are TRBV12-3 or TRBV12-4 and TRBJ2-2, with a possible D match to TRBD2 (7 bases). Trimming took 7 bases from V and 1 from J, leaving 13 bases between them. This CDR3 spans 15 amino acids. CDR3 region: CASTQGGENTGELFF. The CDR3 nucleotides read TGTGCCAGCACTCAAGGGGGGGAGAACACCGGGGAGCTGTTTTTT.

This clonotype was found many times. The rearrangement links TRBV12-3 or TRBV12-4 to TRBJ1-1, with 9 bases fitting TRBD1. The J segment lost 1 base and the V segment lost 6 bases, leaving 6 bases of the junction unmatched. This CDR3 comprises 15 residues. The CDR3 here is CASRYRGRGNTEAFF. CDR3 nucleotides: TGTGCCAGCAGGTACAGGGGGCGTGGGAACACTGAAGCTTTCTTT.

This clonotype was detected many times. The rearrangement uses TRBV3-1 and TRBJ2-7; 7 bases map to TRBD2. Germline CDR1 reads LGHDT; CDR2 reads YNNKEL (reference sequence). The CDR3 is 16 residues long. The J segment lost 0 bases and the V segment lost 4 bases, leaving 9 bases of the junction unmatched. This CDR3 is CASSRIPGTTSYEQYF. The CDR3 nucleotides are TGTGCCAGCAGCCGAATCCCCGGGACTACCTCCTACGAGCAGTACTTC.

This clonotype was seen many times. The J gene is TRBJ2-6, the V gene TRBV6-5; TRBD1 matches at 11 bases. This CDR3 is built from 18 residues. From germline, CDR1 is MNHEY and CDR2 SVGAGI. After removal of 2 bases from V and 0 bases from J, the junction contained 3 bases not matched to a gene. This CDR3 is CASSYRTGGGSGANVLTF. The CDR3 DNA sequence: TGTGCCAGCAGTTACCGGACAGGGGGCGGCTCTGGGGCCAACGTCCTGACTTTC.

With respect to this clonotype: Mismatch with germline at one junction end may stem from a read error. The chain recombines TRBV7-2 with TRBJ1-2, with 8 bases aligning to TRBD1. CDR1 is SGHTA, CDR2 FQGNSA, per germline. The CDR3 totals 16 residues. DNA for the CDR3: TGTGCCAGCAGCTTGAATGCAGGGGGCGCCATTGGAGGCTACACCTTT. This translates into CASSLNAGGAIGGYTF.

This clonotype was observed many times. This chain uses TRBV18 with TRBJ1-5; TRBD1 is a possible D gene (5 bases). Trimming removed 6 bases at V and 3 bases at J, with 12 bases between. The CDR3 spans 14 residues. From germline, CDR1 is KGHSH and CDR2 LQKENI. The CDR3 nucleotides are TGTGCCAGCTCGCGTGGACAAGACAATCAGCCCCAGCATTTT. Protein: CASSRGQDNQPQHF. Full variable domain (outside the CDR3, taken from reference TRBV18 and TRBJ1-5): NAGVMQNPRHLVRRRGQEARLRCSPMKGHSHVYWYRQLPEEGLKFMVYLQKENIIDESGMPKERFSAEFPKEGPSILRIQQVVRGDSAAYFCASSRGQDNQPQHFGDGTRLSIL.

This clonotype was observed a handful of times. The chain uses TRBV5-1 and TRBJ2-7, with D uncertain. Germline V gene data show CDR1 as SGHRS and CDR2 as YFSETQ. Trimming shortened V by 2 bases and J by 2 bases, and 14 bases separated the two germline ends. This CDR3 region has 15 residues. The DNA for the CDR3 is TGCGCCAGCAGCTTTCTAGGGCAAGTAACCTACGAGCAGTACTTC. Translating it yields CASSFLGQVTYEQYF.

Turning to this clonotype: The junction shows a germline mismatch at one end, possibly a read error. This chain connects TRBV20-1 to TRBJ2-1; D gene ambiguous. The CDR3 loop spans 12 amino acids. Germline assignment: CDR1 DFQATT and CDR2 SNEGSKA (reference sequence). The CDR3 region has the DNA TGCAGTGCTAGTAATTCCCGCGATGAGCAGCTCTTC. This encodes CSASNSRDEQLF.

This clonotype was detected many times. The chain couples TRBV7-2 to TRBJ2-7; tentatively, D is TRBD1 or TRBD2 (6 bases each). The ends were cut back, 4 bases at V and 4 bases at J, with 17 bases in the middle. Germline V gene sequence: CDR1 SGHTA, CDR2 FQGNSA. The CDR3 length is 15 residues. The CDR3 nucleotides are TGTGCCAGCAGCTCTCATGGAAGGGGGACTTACGAGCAGTACTTC. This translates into CASSSHGRGTYEQYF.

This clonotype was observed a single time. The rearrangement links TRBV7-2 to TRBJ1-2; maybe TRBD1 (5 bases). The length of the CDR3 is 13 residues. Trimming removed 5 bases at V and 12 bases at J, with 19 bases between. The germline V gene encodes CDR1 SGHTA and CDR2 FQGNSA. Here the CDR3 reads CASSSPSGRGDTF. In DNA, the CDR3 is TGTGCCAGCAGCAGCCCTTCAGGGAGGGGCGACACCTTC. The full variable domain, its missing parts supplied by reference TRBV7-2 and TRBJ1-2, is GAGVSQSPSNKVTEKGKDVELRCDPISGHTALYWYRQSLGQGLEFLIYFQGNSAPDKSGLPSDRFSAERTGGSVSTLTIQRTQQEDSAVYLCASSSPSGRGDTFGSGTRLTVV.

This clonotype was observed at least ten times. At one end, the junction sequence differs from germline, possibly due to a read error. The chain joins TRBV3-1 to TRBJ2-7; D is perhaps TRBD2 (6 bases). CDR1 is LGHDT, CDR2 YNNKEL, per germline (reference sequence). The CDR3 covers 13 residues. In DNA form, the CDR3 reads TGCGCCAGCAGCCAGGGTAGCGGTTACGAGCAGTACTTC. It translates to CASSQGSGYEQYF.